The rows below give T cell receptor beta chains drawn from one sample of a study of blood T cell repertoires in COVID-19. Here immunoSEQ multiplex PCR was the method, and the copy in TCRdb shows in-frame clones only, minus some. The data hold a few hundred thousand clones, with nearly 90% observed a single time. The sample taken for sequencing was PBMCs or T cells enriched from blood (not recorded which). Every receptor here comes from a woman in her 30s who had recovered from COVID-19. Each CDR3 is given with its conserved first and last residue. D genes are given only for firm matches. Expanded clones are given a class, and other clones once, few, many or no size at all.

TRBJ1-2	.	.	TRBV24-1	TGTGCCACCAGTGATGACAGAGGCAGCTACACCTTC	CATSDDRGSYTF
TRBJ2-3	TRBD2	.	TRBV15	TGTGCCACCGCGGTCGGCGGACTAGCGGGGGGGCTTGATACGCAGTATTTT	CATAVGGLAGGLDTQYF
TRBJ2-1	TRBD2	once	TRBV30	TGTGCCTGGTTCCCACTAGCGGGGGCCCCACGGGGGGGCTATGAGCAGTTCTTC	CAWFPLAGAPRGGYEQFF
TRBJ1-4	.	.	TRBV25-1	TGTGCCAGCAGTGAAGAGGGTCCTAATGAAAAACTGTTTTTT	CASSEEGPNEKLFF
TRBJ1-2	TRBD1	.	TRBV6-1	TGTGCCAGCAGTGAGAGGCGTTCTGGACAGGGTGGTTCCTACACCTTC	CASSERRSGQGGSYTF
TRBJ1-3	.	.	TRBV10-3	TGTGCCATCAGTGATTTCGGCGCAGGCTCTGGAAACACCATATATTTT	CAISDFGAGSGNTIYF
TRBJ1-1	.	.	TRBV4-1	TGCGCCAGCAGAGCGGGGGACACTGAAGCTTTCTTT	CASRAGDTEAFF
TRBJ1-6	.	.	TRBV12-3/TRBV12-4	TGTGCCAGCAGTTTGGGGGGGAGCCTCCACTTT	CASSLGGSLHF
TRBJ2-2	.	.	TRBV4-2	TGTGCCAGCAGCCAAGATCCACTCCTCACCGGGGAGCTGTTTTTT	CASSQDPLLTGELFF
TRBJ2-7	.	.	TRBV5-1	TGCGCCAGCAGCCGGGGTCCCGCCTACGAGCAGTACTTC	CASSRGPAYEQYF
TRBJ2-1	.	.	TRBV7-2	TGTGCCAGCAGCTTTGACAGAAACGTCGGTGAGCAGTTCTTC	CASSFDRNVGEQFF
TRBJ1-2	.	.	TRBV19	TGTGCCAGTAGTATAGGGAGACAGCCTGGCTATGGCTACACCTTC	CASSIGRQPGYGYTF
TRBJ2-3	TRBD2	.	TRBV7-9	TGTGCCAGCAGCCCGGCGGGGGGACTCACAGATACGCAGTATTTT	CASSPAGGLTDTQYF
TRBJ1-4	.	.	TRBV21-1	TGTGCCAGCAGCAAAGGGGGACAGGGGATGGATGAAAAACTGTTTTTT	CASSKGGQGMDEKLFF
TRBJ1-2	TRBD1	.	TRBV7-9	TGTGCCAGCAGCCAGGGGACAGGGGTTAACTATGGCTACACCTTC	CASSQGTGVNYGYTF
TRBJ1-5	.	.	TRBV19	TGTGCCAGTAGTATACATGAGGGCGGAGTAGTTAGCAATCAGCCCCAGCATTTT	CASSIHEGGVVSNQPQHF
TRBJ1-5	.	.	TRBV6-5	TGTGCCAGCAGTTCTCACAGTGACGGCAATCAGCCCCAGCATTTT	CASSSHSDGNQPQHF
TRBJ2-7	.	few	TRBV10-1	TGCGCCAGCAGTGAGCTGGGGCACTACGAGCAGTACTTC	CASSELGHYEQYF
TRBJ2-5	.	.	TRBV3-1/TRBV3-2	TGTGCCAGCAGTCCCGACGACAGGCTCGGGGAGACCCAGTACTTC	CASSPDDRLGETQYF
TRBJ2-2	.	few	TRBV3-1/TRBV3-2	TGTGCCAGCAGCCAAGCTCGAGGCGGGGAGCTGTTTTTT	CASSQARGGELFF
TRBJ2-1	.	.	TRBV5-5	TGTGCCAGCACCGGCGGGGCTTGGAATGAGCAGTTCTTC	CASTGGAWNEQFF
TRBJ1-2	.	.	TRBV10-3	TGTGCCATCAGTCAGGGGCCCTCCTATGGCTACACCTTC	CAISQGPSYGYTF
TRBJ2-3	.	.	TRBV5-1	TGCGCCAGCAGCTTGAGGGACACGAACCTCTTCAGCACAGATACGCAGTATTTT	CASSLRDTNLFSTDTQYF
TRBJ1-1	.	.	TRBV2	TGTGCCAGCAGTCCTACTCCCGGGACACCTGGAGCATTGAACACTGAAGCTTTCTTT	CASSPTPGTPGALNTEAFF
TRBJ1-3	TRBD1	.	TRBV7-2	TGTGCCAGCAGACCAGGAGGGGGCCCAGCGGACACCATATATTTT	CASRPGGGPADTIYF
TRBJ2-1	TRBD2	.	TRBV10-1	TGCGCCAGCAGTCGGTCGGTCCGGGGGGTGGGCAATGAGCAGTTCTTC	CASSRSVRGVGNEQFF
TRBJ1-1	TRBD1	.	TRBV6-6	TGTGCCAGCAGCCCCCTAGGAGGGAACAGGGGCACTGAAGCTTTCTTT	CASSPLGGNRGTEAFF
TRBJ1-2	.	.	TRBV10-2	TGCGCCAGCAGTGAGTGGCAGGGAGGAAATGGCTACACCTTC	CASSEWQGGNGYTF
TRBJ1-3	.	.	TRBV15	TGTGCCACCAGCAGAGGTACATTGCCTGGAAACACCATATATTTT	CATSRGTLPGNTIYF
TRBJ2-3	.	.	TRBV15	TGTGCCACCAGCTTTCGACAGAGGGGGACAGATACGCAGTATTTT	CATSFRQRGTDTQYF
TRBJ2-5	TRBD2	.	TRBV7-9	TGTGCCAGCGGAGCGGGGACCCTTGGAGAGACCCAGTACTTC	CASGAGTLGETQYF
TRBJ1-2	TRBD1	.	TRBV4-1	TGCGCCAGCAGCCACGGGACAGGGGGCGTAGGCTACACCTTC	CASSHGTGGVGYTF
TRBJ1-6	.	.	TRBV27	TGTGCCAGCAGTAGCAGGGTTTATTCACCCCTCCACTTT	CASSSRVYSPLHF
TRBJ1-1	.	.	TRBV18	TGTGCCAGCTCACCGGAACAGATGAACACTGAAGCTTTCTTT	CASSPEQMNTEAFF
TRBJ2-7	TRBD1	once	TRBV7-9	TGTGCCAGCAGCTCCCGGGACAGGGTACACGAGCAGTACTTC	CASSSRDRVHEQYF